This T cell receptor (beta chain) is from a study of T-cell memory formation after mild COVID-19 (TCRdb year 2021). Looking at the study overall: TCR sequence clusters from the two donors were found to be largely donor specific. In a couple of donors, T-cell clones that expanded and contracted after mild COVID-19 were tracked by sequencing TCRalpha and TCRbeta repertoires over time. Two young, previously healthy adult volunteers made up the cohort, one male and one female. General study outcomes and caveats: Only two mild cases were covered by the study, and larger cohorts that include severe cases with pre-infection samples were considered necessary. Clones contracting from day 15 to 85 had balanced CD4/CD8 phenotypes, while a second wave expanding from day 15 to 37 was biased towards CD4+. The second-wave clones that peaked on day 37 were not confirmed to be SARS-CoV-2 specific. Some responding clones were detected in pre-infection memory, suggesting pre-existing cross-reactive memory T cells joined the SARS-CoV-2 response. Contracting CD4+ clones turned up mainly in the CM and EM memory subsets, whereas EMRA was where CD8+ clones were enriched.

The sample was run on an Illumina NovaSeq 6000. TCRalpha and TCRbeta cDNA libraries were constructed by 5'RACE with constant-segment primers, with sample barcodes and unique molecular identifiers being introduced. Trizol reagent was used to extract RNA from every sample. Libraries were amplified in two PCR steps, with a second sample barcode and Illumina TruSeq adapters added in the second step. Sequencing of libraries was performed on an Illumina NovaSeq with 2 x 150 bp paired-end reads. On the authors' methods: Demultiplexing of reads and collapsing into UMI-guided consensus sequences were performed with migec v1.2.7. With mixcr v2.1.11, UMI consensuses were aligned to TRA and TRB V and J templates and assembled into clonotypes. A clonotype was counted as expanded or contracted only when both edgeR and NoisET called the clonotype significant, with the noise models trained on biological replicates. edgeR calls used a false discovery rate-adjusted p below 0.01 and a log2 fold-change threshold of 1. PCA with hierarchical clustering of max-normalized trajectories of the 1000 most abundant clonotypes was used as exploratory dynamics analysis. Separately sequenced CD4+ and CD8+ repertoires were used to assign a CD4 or CD8 phenotype to each responding clone. The public sequencing data were trimmed at Q25 with fastp and processed into clonotypes with MiXCR by TCRdb, which kept only in-frame beta chains. Rows are combined by CDR3 protein, so each entry shows the most common genes and DNA. Clone size and V and J calls follow TCRdb, not the original study. This sample has about 280,000 distinct CDR3 sequences in its table, and 7% to 10% of those were observed once. Of the sample, around a fifth is held by the ten largest clones.

Ficoll-Paque density gradient centrifugation was the method used to isolate PBMCs. The germline V gene supplies CDR1 KGHDR and CDR2 SFDVKD. The CDR3 has 16 amino acids, counting the end cysteine and phenylalanine. The sequence is cut down to CDR3 DNA, 48 bases in frame from base 1. Trimming leaves V shorter by 2 bases and J shorter by 1 base, with the junction holding 3 bases beyond the gene matches. This clonotype was counted only a few times. Its cognate antigen has yet to be identified. No quality values exist for individual bases; no much larger clone is one base distant. The V and J genes are TRBV24-1 and TRBJ2-3; 9 middle bases align to TRBD2. This receptor was obtained from a man aged 18 to 29 who had mild COVID-19 (a few samples of this study predate the infection). The sample titles of this study are shuffled in the database, so cell type and time point are left out; the donor was told from shared clones. Sequencing input: PBMCs or a T cell subset sorted from them (not recorded which). The CDR3 region has the sequence CATSDSRTSGTDTQYF. The nucleotide sequence reads as follows: TGTGCCACCAGTGATTCCCGGACTAGCGGCACAGATACGCAGTATTTT.